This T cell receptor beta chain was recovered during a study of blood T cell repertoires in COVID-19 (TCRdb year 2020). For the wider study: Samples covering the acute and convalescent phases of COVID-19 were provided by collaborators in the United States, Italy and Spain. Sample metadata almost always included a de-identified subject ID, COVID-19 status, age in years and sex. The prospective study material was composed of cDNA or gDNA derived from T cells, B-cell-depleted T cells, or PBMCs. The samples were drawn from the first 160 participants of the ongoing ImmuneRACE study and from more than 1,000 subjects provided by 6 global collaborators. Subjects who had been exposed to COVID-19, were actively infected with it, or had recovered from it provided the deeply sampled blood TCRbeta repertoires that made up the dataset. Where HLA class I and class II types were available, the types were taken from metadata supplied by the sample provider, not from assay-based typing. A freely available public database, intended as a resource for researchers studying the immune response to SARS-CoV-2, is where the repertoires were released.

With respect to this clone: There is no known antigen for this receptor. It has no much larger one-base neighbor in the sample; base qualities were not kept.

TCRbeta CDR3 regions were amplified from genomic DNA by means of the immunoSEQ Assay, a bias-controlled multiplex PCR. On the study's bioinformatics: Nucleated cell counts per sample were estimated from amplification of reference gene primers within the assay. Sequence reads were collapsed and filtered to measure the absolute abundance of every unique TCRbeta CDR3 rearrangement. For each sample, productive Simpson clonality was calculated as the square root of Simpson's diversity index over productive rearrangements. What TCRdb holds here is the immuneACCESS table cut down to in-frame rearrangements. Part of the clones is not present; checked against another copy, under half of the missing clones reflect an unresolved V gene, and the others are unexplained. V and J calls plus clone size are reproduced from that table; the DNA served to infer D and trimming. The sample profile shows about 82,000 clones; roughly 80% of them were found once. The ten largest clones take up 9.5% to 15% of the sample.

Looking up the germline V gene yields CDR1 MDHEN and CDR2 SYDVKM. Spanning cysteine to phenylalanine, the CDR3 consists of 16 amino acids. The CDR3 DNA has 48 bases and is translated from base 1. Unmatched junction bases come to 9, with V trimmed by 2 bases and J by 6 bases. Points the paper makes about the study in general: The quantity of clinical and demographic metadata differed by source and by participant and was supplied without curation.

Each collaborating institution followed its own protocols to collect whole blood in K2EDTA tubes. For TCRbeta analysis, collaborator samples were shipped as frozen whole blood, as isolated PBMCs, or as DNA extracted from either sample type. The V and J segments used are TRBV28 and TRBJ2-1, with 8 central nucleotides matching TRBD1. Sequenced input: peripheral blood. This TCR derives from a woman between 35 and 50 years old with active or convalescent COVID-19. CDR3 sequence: CASSLEWAGGGNEQFF. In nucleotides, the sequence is TGTGCCAGCAGTTTAGAGTGGGCAGGGGGCGGCAATGAGCAGTTCTTC.